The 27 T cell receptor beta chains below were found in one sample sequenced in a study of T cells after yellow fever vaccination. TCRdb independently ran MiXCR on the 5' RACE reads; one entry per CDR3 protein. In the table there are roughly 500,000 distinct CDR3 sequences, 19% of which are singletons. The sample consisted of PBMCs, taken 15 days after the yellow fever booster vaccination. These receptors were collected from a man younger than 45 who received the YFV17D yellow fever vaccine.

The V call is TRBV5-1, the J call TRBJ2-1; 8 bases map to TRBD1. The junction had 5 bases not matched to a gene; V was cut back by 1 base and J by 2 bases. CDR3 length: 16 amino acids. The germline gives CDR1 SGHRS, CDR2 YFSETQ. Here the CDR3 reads CASSLTTGQAYNEQFF. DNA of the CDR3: TGCGCCAGCAGCTTGACGACGGGACAGGCCTACAATGAGCAGTTCTTC.

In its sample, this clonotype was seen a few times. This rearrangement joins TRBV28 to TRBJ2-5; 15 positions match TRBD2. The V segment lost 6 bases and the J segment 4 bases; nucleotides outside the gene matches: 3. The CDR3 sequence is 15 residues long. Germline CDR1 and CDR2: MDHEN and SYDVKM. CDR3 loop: CASSGLAGGLETQYF. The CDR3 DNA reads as TGTGCCAGCAGCGGACTAGCGGGAGGGCTAGAGACCCAGTACTTC.

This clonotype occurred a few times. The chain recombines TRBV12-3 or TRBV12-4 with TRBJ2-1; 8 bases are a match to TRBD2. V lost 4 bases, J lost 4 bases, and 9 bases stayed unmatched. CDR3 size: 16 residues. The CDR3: CASSSTGTREYNEQFF. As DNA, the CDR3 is TGTGCCAGCAGTTCGACCGGGACTAGAGAGTACAATGAGCAGTTCTTC.

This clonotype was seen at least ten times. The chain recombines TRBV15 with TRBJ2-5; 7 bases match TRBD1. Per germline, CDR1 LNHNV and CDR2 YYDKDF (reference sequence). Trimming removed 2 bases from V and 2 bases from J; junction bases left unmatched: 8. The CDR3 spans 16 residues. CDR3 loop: CATSRRTGGPQETQYF. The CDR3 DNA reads TGTGCCACCAGCAGAAGGACAGGCGGCCCTCAAGAGACCCAGTACTTC.

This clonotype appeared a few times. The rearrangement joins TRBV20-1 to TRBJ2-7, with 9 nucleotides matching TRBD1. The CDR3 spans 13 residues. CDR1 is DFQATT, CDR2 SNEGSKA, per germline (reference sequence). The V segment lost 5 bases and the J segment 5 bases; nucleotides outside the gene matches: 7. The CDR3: CSAVRDRVNEQYF. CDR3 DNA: TGCAGTGCTGTCCGGGACAGGGTTAACGAGCAGTACTTC.

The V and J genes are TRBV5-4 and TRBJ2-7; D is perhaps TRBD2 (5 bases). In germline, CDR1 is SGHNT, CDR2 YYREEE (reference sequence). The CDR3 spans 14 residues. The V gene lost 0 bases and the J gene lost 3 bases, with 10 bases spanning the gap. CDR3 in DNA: TGTGCCAGCAGCTTGGGACACGGGAACTACGAGCAGTACTTC. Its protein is CASSLGHGNYEQYF.

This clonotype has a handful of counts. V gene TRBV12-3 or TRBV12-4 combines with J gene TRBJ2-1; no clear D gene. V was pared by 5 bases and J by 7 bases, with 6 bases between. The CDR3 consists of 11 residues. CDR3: CASSAVNEQFF. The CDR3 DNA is TGTGCCAGCAGTGCAGTTAATGAGCAGTTCTTC.

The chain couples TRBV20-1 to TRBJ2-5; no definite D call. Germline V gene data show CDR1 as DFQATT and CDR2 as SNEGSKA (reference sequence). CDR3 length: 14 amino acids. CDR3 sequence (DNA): TGCAGCGCTGGTCCATTACTGGGAAGCGAGACCCAGTACTTC. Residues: CSAGPLLGSETQYF.

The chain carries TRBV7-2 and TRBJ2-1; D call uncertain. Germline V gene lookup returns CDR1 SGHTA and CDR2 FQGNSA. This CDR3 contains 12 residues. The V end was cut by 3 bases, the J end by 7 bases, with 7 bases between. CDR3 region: CASSLRLNEQFF. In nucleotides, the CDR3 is TGTGCCAGCAGCTTGAGGCTTAATGAGCAGTTCTTC.

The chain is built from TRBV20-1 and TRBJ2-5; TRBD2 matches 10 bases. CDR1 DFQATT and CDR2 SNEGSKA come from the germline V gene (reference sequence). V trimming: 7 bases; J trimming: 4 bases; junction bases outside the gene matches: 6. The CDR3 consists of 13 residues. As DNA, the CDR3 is TGCAGTGTATGGAGACTAGCGGGAGAGACCCAGTACTTC. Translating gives CSVWRLAGETQYF.

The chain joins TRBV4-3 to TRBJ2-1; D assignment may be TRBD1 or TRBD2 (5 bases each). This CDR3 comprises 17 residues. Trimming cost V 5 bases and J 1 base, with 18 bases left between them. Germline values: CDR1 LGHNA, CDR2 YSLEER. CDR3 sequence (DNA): TGCGCCAGCAGCAAAAACCGGGACCCATGGTCCTACAATGAGCAGTTCTTC. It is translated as CASSKNRDPWSYNEQFF.

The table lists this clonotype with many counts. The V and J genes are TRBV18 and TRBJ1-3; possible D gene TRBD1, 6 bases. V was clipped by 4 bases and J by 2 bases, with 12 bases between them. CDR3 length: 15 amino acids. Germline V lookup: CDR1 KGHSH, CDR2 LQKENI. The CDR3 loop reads CASSQQGQTGNTIYF. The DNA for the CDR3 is TGTGCCAGCTCACAACAGGGTCAAACTGGAAACACCATATATTTT.

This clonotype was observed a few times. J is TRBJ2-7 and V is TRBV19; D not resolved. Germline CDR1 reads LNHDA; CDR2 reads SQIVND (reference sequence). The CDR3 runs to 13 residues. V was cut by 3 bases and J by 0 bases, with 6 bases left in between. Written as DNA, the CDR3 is TGTGCCAGTAGTATCTCCAGCTCCTACGAGCAGTACTTC. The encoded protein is CASSISSSYEQYF.

CDR3 in amino acids: CASSPNAAASKAGETQYF. In nucleotides, the CDR3 is TGTGCCAGCAGCCCCAACGCAGCGGCCTCCAAAGCGGGAGAGACCCAGTACTTC. The chain employs TRBV7-8 and TRBJ2-5; possible D gene TRBD2, 6 bases. CDR1 is SGHVS and CDR2 is FQNEAQ in the germline V gene. The V and J ends lost 5 bases and 4 bases respectively, with 26 bases between them. CDR3 length: 18 residues.

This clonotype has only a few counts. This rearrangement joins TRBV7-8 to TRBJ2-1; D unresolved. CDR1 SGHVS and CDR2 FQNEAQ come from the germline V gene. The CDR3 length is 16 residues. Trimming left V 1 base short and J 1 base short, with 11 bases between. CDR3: CASSLVVGRSYNEQFF. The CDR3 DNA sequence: TGTGCCAGCAGCTTAGTTGTGGGTAGGTCCTACAATGAGCAGTTCTTC.

As DNA, the CDR3 is TGCGCCAGCATGGGCACGGCAGATACGCAGTATTTT. Amino acids: CASMGTADTQYF. The rearrangement links TRBV5-1 to TRBJ2-3, with D unresolved. The V end was cut by 6 bases, the J end by 4 bases, with 9 bases between. The CDR3 loop spans 12 amino acids. CDR1 SGHRS and CDR2 YFSETQ come from the germline V gene. Combining the CDR3 with reference TRBV5-1 and TRBJ2-3 gives the whole variable domain KAGVTQTPRYLIKTRGQQVTLSCSPISGHRSVSWYQQTPGQGLQFLFEYFSETQRNKGNFPGRFSGRQFSNSRSEMNVSTLELGDSALYLCASMGTADTQYFGPGTRLTVL.

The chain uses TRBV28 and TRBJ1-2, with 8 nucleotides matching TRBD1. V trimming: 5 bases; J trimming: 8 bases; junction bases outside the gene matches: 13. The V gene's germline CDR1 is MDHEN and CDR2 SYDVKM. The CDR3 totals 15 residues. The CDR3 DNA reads TGTGCCAGCAGTGGTCCGGGACAGGCCGCTTTCGGCTACACCTTC. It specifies CASSGPGQAAFGYTF.

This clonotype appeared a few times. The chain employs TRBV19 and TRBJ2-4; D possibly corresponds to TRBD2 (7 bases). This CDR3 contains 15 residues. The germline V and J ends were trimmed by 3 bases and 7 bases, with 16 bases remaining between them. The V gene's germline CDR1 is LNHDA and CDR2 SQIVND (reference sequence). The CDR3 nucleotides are TGTGCCAGTAGTATTTCGGGGGGCAGGCCGAACATTCAGTACTTC. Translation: CASSISGGRPNIQYF.

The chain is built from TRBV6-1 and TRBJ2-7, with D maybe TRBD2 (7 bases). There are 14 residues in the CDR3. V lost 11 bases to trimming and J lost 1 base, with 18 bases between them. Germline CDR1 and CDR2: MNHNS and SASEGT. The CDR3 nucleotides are TGTGCCGCGCGGGGGCGGGGCGGATCCTACGAGCAGTACTTC. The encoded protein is CAARGRGGSYEQYF.

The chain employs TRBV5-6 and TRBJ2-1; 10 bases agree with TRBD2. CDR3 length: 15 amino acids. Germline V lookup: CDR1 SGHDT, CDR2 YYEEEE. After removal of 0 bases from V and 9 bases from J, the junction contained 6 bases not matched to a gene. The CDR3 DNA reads TGTGCCAGCAGCTTGGGAGCGGGAGGGCCTTTTGAGCAGTTCTTC. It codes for CASSLGAGGPFEQFF.

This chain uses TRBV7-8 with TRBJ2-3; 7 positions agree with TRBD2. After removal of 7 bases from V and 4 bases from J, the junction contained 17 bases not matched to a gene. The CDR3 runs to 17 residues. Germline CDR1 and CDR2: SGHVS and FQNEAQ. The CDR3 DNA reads TGTGCCAGCACTAGGGGATGGAGGCGGGAGTCCCCAGATACGCAGTATTTT. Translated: CASTRGWRRESPDTQYF. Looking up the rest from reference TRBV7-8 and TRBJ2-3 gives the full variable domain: GAGVSQSPRYKVAKRGQDVALRCDPISGHVSLFWYQQALGQGPEFLTYFQNEAQLDKSGLPSDRFFAERPEGSVSTLKIQRTQQEDSAVYLCASTRGWRRESPDTQYFGPGTRLTVL.

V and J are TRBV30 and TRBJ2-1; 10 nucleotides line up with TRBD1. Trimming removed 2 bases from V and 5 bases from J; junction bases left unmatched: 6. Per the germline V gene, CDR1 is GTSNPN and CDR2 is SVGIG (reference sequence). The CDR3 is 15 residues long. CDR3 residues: CAWSRQGAGNNEQFF. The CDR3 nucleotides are TGTGCCTGGAGTAGACAGGGGGCTGGTAACAATGAGCAGTTCTTC.

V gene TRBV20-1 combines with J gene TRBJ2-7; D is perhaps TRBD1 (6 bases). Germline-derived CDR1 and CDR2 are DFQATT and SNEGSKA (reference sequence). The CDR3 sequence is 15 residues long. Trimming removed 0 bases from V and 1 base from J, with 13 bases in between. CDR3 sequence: CSARERTAVSYEQYF. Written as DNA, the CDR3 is TGCAGTGCTAGAGAGAGGACAGCGGTTTCCTACGAGCAGTACTTC.

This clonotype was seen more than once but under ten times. The CDR3 is CASGFSGTEAFF. The DNA for the CDR3 is TGTGCCAGCGGATTCTCTGGCACTGAAGCTTTCTTT. The chain carries TRBV12-3 or TRBV12-4 and TRBJ1-1; D unresolved. The CDR3 contains 12 residues. With 8 bases removed from V and 4 bases from J, the gap between germline ends came to 11 bases.

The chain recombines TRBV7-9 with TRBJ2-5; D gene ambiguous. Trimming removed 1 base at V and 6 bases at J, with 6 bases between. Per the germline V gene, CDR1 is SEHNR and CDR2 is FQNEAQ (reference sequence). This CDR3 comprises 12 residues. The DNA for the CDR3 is TGTGCCAGCAGCTTAGTATCCCAGACCCAGTACTTC. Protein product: CASSLVSQTQYF.

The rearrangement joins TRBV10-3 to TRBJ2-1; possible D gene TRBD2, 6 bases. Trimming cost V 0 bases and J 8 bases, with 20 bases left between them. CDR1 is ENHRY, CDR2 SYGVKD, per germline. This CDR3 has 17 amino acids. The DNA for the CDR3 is TGTGCCATCAGTGAGTCGGGTAGCGGCGACGGTAGCTATGAGCAGTTCTTC. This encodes CAISESGSGDGSYEQFF.

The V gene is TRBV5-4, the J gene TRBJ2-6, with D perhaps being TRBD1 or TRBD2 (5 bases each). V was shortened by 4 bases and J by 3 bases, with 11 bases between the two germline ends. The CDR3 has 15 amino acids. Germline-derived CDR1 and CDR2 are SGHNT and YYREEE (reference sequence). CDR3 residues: CASSRMGDGANVLTF. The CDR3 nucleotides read TGTGCCAGCAGCCGGATGGGGGATGGGGCCAACGTCCTGACTTTC.